A selection of T cell receptor beta chains follows, all from one sample in a study of blood T cells in healthy people across ages. TCRdb re-called the 5' RACE reads with MiXCR, one entry per CDR3 protein. The sample records a few hundred thousand distinct CDR3 sequences, roughly half being singletons. The sequenced material came from blood. Source of these receptors: a man aged 60-69 years in good health. Each CDR3 is given with its conserved first and last residue. A D gene is named only where the DNA matches it firmly. Rows may omit the clone size; those that give it use once, few, many or a size class.

cdr3_aa: CASSAGTGGTDTQYF; cdr3_nt: TGTGCCAGCAGCGCCGGGACAGGGGGCACAGATACGCAGTATTTT; cdr3_length: 15; d_call: TRBD1; v_call: TRBV7-9; j_call: TRBJ2-3; clone_size: -
cdr3_aa: CASSQDQGANQPQHF; cdr3_nt: TGTGCCAGCAGCCAAGACCAGGGGGCGAATCAGCCCCAGCATTTT; cdr3_length: 15; d_call: TRBD1; v_call: TRBV3-1; j_call: TRBJ1-5; clone_size: -
cdr3_aa: CAISGQELGEQLF; cdr3_nt: TGTGCCATCAGCGGTCAGGAGTTAGGTGAGCAGTTATTC; cdr3_length: 13; d_call: -; v_call: TRBV10-3; j_call: TRBJ2-1; clone_size: -
cdr3_aa: CASSSGQGLRDTQYF; cdr3_nt: TGTGCCAGTAGTTCGGGACAGGGGTTAAGAGATACGCAGTATTTT; cdr3_length: 15; d_call: TRBD1; v_call: TRBV19; j_call: TRBJ2-3; clone_size: -
cdr3_aa: CASSLKGHDEAFF; cdr3_nt: TGTGCCAGCAGCCTTAAAGGACACGATGAAGCTTTCTTT; cdr3_length: 13; d_call: -; v_call: TRBV3-1; j_call: TRBJ1-1; clone_size: once
cdr3_aa: CASSLFAGAGETQYF; cdr3_nt: TGTGCCAGCAGTTTATTTGCGGGAGCGGGGGAGACCCAGTACTTC; cdr3_length: 15; d_call: TRBD2; v_call: TRBV28; j_call: TRBJ2-5; clone_size: few
cdr3_aa: CCASDPRGQGRGGEQFF; cdr3_nt: TGCTGTGCTTCGGACCCGCGAGGACAGGGGAGGGGTGGTGAGCAGTTCTTC; cdr3_length: 17; d_call: TRBD1; v_call: TRBV20-1; j_call: TRBJ2-1; clone_size: -
cdr3_aa: CAPLGSGANVLTF; cdr3_nt: TGTGCCCCTTTGGGTTCTGGGGCCAACGTCCTGACTTTC; cdr3_length: 13; d_call: -; v_call: TRBV28; j_call: TRBJ2-6; clone_size: -
cdr3_aa: CASSLGKGNTEAFF; cdr3_nt: TGTGCCAGCAGTTTAGGAAAAGGGAACACTGAAGCTTTCTTT; cdr3_length: 14; d_call: -; v_call: TRBV12-3/TRBV12-4; j_call: TRBJ1-1; clone_size: -
cdr3_aa: CSASQGQGYTEAFF; cdr3_nt: TGCAGTGCTAGCCAAGGACAGGGGTACACTGAAGCTTTCTTT; cdr3_length: 14; d_call: TRBD1; v_call: TRBV20-1; j_call: TRBJ1-1; clone_size: -
cdr3_aa: CSVESSVLGSQYF; cdr3_nt: TGCAGCGTTGAGTCCAGTGTTTTGGGATCGCAGTACTTC; cdr3_length: 13; d_call: -; v_call: TRBV29-1; j_call: TRBJ2-5; clone_size: few
cdr3_aa: CASSVARTYEQYF; cdr3_nt: TGTGCCAGCAGCGTAGCGCGCACCTACGAGCAGTACTTC; cdr3_length: 13; d_call: -; v_call: TRBV11-1; j_call: TRBJ2-7; clone_size: -
cdr3_aa: CASSPSITWETQYF; cdr3_nt: TGCGCCAGCAGCCCCTCTATTACCTGGGAGACCCAGTACTTC; cdr3_length: 14; d_call: -; v_call: TRBV5-1; j_call: TRBJ2-5; clone_size: -
cdr3_aa: CSAISAELPYEQYF; cdr3_nt: TGCAGTGCTATATCGGCGGAGCTCCCCTACGAGCAGTACTTC; cdr3_length: 14; d_call: -; v_call: TRBV20-1; j_call: TRBJ2-7; clone_size: few
cdr3_aa: CATSSSRQTYNEQFF; cdr3_nt: TGTGCCACCAGCAGCTCGAGACAGACCTACAATGAGCAGTTCTTC; cdr3_length: 15; d_call: -; v_call: TRBV15; j_call: TRBJ2-1; clone_size: -
cdr3_aa: CSARGGTSGRDNEQFF; cdr3_nt: TGCAGTGCTAGAGGGGGGACTAGCGGGAGAGATAATGAGCAGTTCTTC; cdr3_length: 16; d_call: TRBD2; v_call: TRBV20-1; j_call: TRBJ2-1; clone_size: -
cdr3_aa: CASSSQVSYEQYF; cdr3_nt: TGTGCCAGCAGCTCACAGGTCTCCTACGAGCAGTACTTC; cdr3_length: 13; d_call: -; v_call: TRBV7-9; j_call: TRBJ2-7; clone_size: few
cdr3_aa: CASSPNRGVKSYEQYF; cdr3_nt: TGTGCCAGCAGTCCCAACAGGGGAGTGAAGTCCTACGAGCAGTACTTC; cdr3_length: 16; d_call: TRBD1; v_call: TRBV27; j_call: TRBJ2-7; clone_size: -
cdr3_aa: CASRNIWTSGDQETQYF; cdr3_nt: TGCGCCAGCAGAAACATATGGACTAGCGGAGACCAAGAGACCCAGTACTTC; cdr3_length: 17; d_call: TRBD2; v_call: TRBV4-1; j_call: TRBJ2-5; clone_size: -
cdr3_aa: CASRAGGANQPQHF; cdr3_nt: TGTGCCAGCAGGGCCGGGGGGGCCAATCAGCCCCAGCATTTT; cdr3_length: 14; d_call: -; v_call: TRBV27; j_call: TRBJ1-5; clone_size: -
cdr3_aa: CASSMKFEQYF; cdr3_nt: TGTGCCAGCAGCATGAAGTTCGAGCAGTACTTC; cdr3_length: 11; d_call: -; v_call: TRBV28; j_call: TRBJ2-7; clone_size: few
cdr3_aa: CASTRASGRGGYTF; cdr3_nt: TGTGCCAGTACCCGGGCCTCCGGTCGTGGCGGCTACACCTTC; cdr3_length: 14; d_call: -; v_call: TRBV12-3/TRBV12-4; j_call: TRBJ1-2; clone_size: many
cdr3_aa: CASGSGTSGGQTYEQYF; cdr3_nt: TGTGCCAGCGGCTCCGGGACTAGCGGGGGCCAGACCTACGAGCAGTACTTC; cdr3_length: 17; d_call: TRBD2; v_call: TRBV5-4; j_call: TRBJ2-7; clone_size: -
cdr3_aa: CSALSREGDRTDTQYF; cdr3_nt: TGCAGTGCCCTCTCGCGGGAGGGAGATCGCACAGATACGCAGTATTTT; cdr3_length: 16; d_call: TRBD2; v_call: TRBV20-1; j_call: TRBJ2-3; clone_size: few
cdr3_aa: CASSPLDSGGWNEQFF; cdr3_nt: TGCGCCAGCAGCCCCTTGGATAGCGGGGGTTGGAATGAGCAGTTCTTC; cdr3_length: 16; d_call: TRBD2; v_call: TRBV5-1; j_call: TRBJ2-1; clone_size: few
cdr3_aa: CASSQGASGGPSSYEQYF; cdr3_nt: TGCGCCAGCAGCCAAGGGGCTAGCGGGGGGCCGAGCTCCTACGAGCAGTACTTC; cdr3_length: 18; d_call: TRBD2; v_call: TRBV4-1; j_call: TRBJ2-7; clone_size: once
cdr3_aa: CSARVSGYEQCF; cdr3_nt: TGCAGTGCTAGAGTATCCGGCTACGAGCAGTGCTTC; cdr3_length: 12; d_call: -; v_call: TRBV20-1; j_call: TRBJ2-4; clone_size: -
cdr3_aa: CSVGTGPNYGYTF; cdr3_nt: TGCAGCGTTGGGACAGGTCCTAACTATGGCTACACCTTC; cdr3_length: 13; d_call: TRBD1; v_call: TRBV29-1; j_call: TRBJ1-2; clone_size: -
cdr3_aa: CASRPPGTYYEQYF; cdr3_nt: TGTGCCAGCAGACCACCAGGGACTTACTACGAGCAGTACTTC; cdr3_length: 14; d_call: -; v_call: TRBV6-5; j_call: TRBJ2-7; clone_size: few
cdr3_aa: CSARDSRGGHETQYF; cdr3_nt: TGCAGTGCTAGAGATTCCCGGGGGGGGCACGAGACCCAGTACTTC; cdr3_length: 15; d_call: TRBD2; v_call: TRBV20-1; j_call: TRBJ2-5; clone_size: -